This T cell receptor (beta chain) was retrieved from a study of cytomegalovirus exposure and HLA in healthy donors. Study observations and caveats: Roughly uniform sequencing depth across donors was assumed, possibly incorrectly. Cytomegalovirus association was assigned to some 160 TCR beta chains.

Both 60 Vbeta primers and 13 Jbeta primers went into the PCR. TCRdb's copy holds only in-frame clones and misses some; the assay was immunoSEQ multiplex PCR. The profile shows some 96,000 clones, 64% of them singletons. This CDR3 spans 14 amino acids. The ends lost 5 bases at V and 10 bases at J; junction bases unmatched: 10. CDR1 is SNHLY and CDR2 is FYNNEI in the germline V gene. Comments on this clone: Its antigen remains unidentified.

This chain joins TRBV2 and TRBJ2-1; 8 positions match TRBD1. What was sequenced was PBMCs. The TCR sequence derives from a man between 60 and 75 years old in good health and CMV-seronegative. CDR3 residues: CASSPQGADLEQFF. CDR3 nucleotide sequence: TGTGCCAGCAGTCCCCAGGGGGCTGATTTGGAGCAGTTCTTC.